This TCR beta chain came from a study of glioma-infiltrating T cells after dendritic cell vaccination. Background on the study: Patients received autologous tumor lysate-pulsed dendritic cell vaccination between about 2003 and 2013. At biweekly intervals, patients got three intradermal dendritic cell vaccine injections. Findings and limits, study-wide: Complete blood and tumor specimen sets were limited to few patients.

Selection required adequate fresh-frozen tumor tissue plus more than two years' survival data. Sequencing was performed with immunoSEQ multiplex PCR; in TCRdb, only in-frame clones are kept and a portion is missing. The repertoire holds 65,000 to 90,000 clones, around 80% seen once, with roughly 2% in the top ten. Comment on this clone: The antigen is unknown.

CDR1 is SGHTA and CDR2 is FQGNSA in the germline V gene. This CDR3 region has 18 residues. The J segment lost 0 bases and the V segment lost 6 bases, leaving 15 bases of the junction unmatched. Material: blood, obtained before dendritic cell vaccination. The sequence derives from a human donor with glioblastoma. The chain combines TRBV7-2 with TRBJ2-3; TRBD1 matches 7 bases. DNA for the CDR3: TGTGCCAGCAGTTCCGGGACAGTGATTTTTACTAGCACAGATACGCAGTATTTT. This gives the protein CASSSGTVIFTSTDTQYF.